The present T cell receptor (beta chain) was sequenced within a study of T cell responses to AZD1222 COVID-19 vaccine. About this clone: The antigen remains unidentified.

Findings and caveats of the study: Spike-specific TCR breadth and depth rose after two AZD1222 doses. Among the donors, most were white British and more were female, and clonal diversity was possibly underestimated. Baseline seropositivity occurred in only six or seven AZD1222 recipients. Spike as a whole was targeted by vaccine-associated CD4 TCRs, dominant at 160-218 and 743-854.

CDR1 is KGHDR, CDR2 SFDVKD, per germline. V trimming: 6 bases; J trimming: 5 bases; junction bases outside the gene matches: 14. The CDR3 has 17 residues. Sequenced by immunoSEQ multiplex PCR; TCRdb stores in-frame clones only, minus some. Of more than 65,000 clones listed, about nine tenths are singletons. The source of this sequence is an adult in good health. The rearrangement links TRBV24-1 to TRBJ1-4, with 7 nucleotides matching TRBD1. Sequences were derived from peripheral blood, sampled on day 0 of AZD1222 vaccination. The CDR3 sequence is CATSKDHPGQLNEKLFF. As DNA, the CDR3 is TGTGCCACCAGTAAAGACCACCCGGGACAGCTAAATGAAAAACTGTTTTTT.